The sequence of this T cell receptor beta chain was determined in a study of blood T cell repertoires in COVID-19. The CDR3 runs to 15 residues. The germline gives CDR1 SGHRS, CDR2 YFSETQ. V was shortened by 0 bases and J by 0 bases, with 10 bases between the two germline ends. Only in-frame clones appear in the TCRdb table, and some are missing; sequencing was by immunoSEQ multiplex PCR. Among some 250,000 clones, more than 65% were seen once, and the ten largest hold 7.9%. The sequenced sample was peripheral blood. The TCR sequence derives from a woman at least 80 years old with acute or convalescent COVID-19. The J gene is TRBJ2-7, the V gene TRBV5-1, with a possible D match to TRBD1 (5 bases). For the CDR3, the DNA is TGCGCCAGCAGCTTGGGACAGACAATCTCCTACGAGCAGTACTTC. Its translation: CASSLGQTISYEQYF.